Shown below are 10 T cell receptor beta chains from a single sample sequenced in a study of blood T cell repertoires in COVID-19. Sequencing was performed with immunoSEQ multiplex PCR; in TCRdb, only in-frame clones are kept and a portion is missing. The table shows fewer than 200,000 clones, with about 83% occurring only once. The sequenced sample consisted of peripheral blood. The receptors derive from a man in his forties who had recovered from COVID-19.

The chain couples TRBV7-2 to TRBJ1-4, with a weak D call TRBD1 (5 bases). V dropped 5 bases and J dropped 8 bases, with 18 bases sitting between them. The germline V gene has CDR1 SGHTA and CDR2 FQGNSA. The CDR3 spans 15 residues. Here the CDR3 DNA reads TGTGCCAGCAGCCCTCAGGACACTCTACGGGAAAAACTGTTTTTT. Its protein is CASSPQDTLREKLFF.

This CDR3 is CASSRGQNNEKLFF. The CDR3, as DNA: TGTGCCAGCAGTCGGGGACAGAACAATGAAAAACTGTTTTTT. The chain carries TRBV5-6 and TRBJ1-4; 7 bases match TRBD1. This CDR3 is built from 14 residues. The V segment lost 5 bases and the J segment 5 bases; nucleotides outside the gene matches: 6. Germline loops: CDR1 SGHDT, CDR2 YYEEEE.

V is TRBV4-2 and J is TRBJ2-7, with 10 bases that match TRBD1. CDR1 is LGHNA, CDR2 YNFKEQ, per germline. Unmatched junction bases numbered 4, after V lost 4 bases and J lost 4 bases. CDR3 size: 14 residues. The CDR3 protein is CASSLGTGVYEQYF. The CDR3 region has the DNA TGTGCCAGCAGCCTAGGGACAGGGGTATACGAGCAGTACTTC.

The chain employs TRBV30 and TRBJ2-5; D perhaps matches TRBD1 (6 bases). V shed 2 bases and J shed 5 bases, with 18 bases lying between them. The CDR3 totals 15 residues. The germline CDR1 and CDR2 sequences are GTSNPN and SVGIG (reference sequence). The CDR3 here is CAWSPPPGVEETQYF. The CDR3 nucleotides are TGTGCCTGGAGTCCGCCCCCAGGGGTGGAGGAGACCCAGTACTTC.

The chain carries TRBV7-2 and TRBJ2-1; 8 bases are shared with TRBD1. Germline V gene data show CDR1 as SGHTA and CDR2 as FQGNSA. The J segment lost 5 bases and the V segment lost 1 base, leaving 4 bases of the junction unmatched. CDR3 size: 15 residues. This chain's CDR3 is CASSLVGDRNNEQFF. The DNA for the CDR3 is TGTGCCAGCAGCTTAGTGGGGGACAGGAACAATGAGCAGTTCTTC.

The chain joins TRBV10-3 to TRBJ2-5, with 9 nucleotides matching TRBD2. From germline, CDR1 is ENHRY and CDR2 SYGVKD. The CDR3 is made up of 14 amino acids. The junction had 4 bases not matched to a gene; V was cut back by 3 bases and J by 5 bases. In DNA, the CDR3 is TGTGCCATCAGTGATGCGGGAGGGCCGGAGACCCAGTACTTC. Translated, it gives CAISDAGGPETQYF.

The chain has TRBV7-2 and TRBJ1-4; D is undetermined. V was trimmed by 5 bases and J by 7 bases, leaving 17 bases between them. The CDR3 is made up of 15 amino acids. Per germline, CDR1 SGHTA and CDR2 FQGNSA. DNA for the CDR3: TGTGCCAGCAGCGAATACAGTTTTAAGAGTGAAAAACTGTTTTTT. Its translation is CASSEYSFKSEKLFF.

V and J are TRBV4-2 and TRBJ1-4; TRBD1 agrees at 9 bases. CDR1 and CDR2 from the germline V gene are LGHNA and YNFKEQ. Trimming at V came to 4 bases and at J to 8 bases, leaving 8 bases not matched to a gene. The CDR3 contains 15 residues. DNA for the CDR3: TGTGCCAGCAGCCTCCGACAGGGGGGACGGGAAAAACTGTTTTTT. Residues: CASSLRQGGREKLFF.

V usage is TRBV28 and J usage is TRBJ1-4; D may be TRBD1 (5 bases). The germline V gene encodes CDR1 MDHEN and CDR2 SYDVKM. Trimming took 5 bases from V and 5 from J, leaving 18 bases between them. CDR3 size: 16 residues. CDR3 region: CASSPALTALNEKLFF. Here the CDR3 DNA reads TGTGCCAGCAGTCCTGCCTTGACAGCACTCAATGAAAAACTGTTTTTT.

This chain connects TRBV24-1 to TRBJ2-3, with 9 nucleotides matching TRBD1. The CDR3 has 17 residues. J was trimmed by 5 bases and V by 4 bases; bases with no gene match: 12. Germline-derived CDR1 and CDR2 are KGHDR and SFDVKD. The CDR3 loop reads CATSEIPATGGGDTQYF. DNA for the CDR3: TGTGCCACCAGTGAGATCCCAGCGACAGGGGGGGGAGATACGCAGTATTTT.